The table lists the clone carrying this TCR beta chain with many counts. CDR1 is SGHNT, CDR2 YYREEE, per germline (reference sequence). The CDR3 consists of 17 residues. V lost 4 bases, J lost 0 bases, and 3 bases stayed unmatched. This sample's time point: patch test 1, 2 weeks after DPC sensitization. Treatment reported: therapeutic diphenylcyclopropenone sensitization with weekly scalp DPC. TCRdb re-derived calls from the RACE reads in MiXCR, one entry per CDR3 protein. Here the sample spans about 340,000 distinct CDR3 sequences, approximately 6.3% being singletons. This sample stems from a study of human T cells and chemical hapten exposure.

This chain connects TRBV5-4 to TRBJ2-6; 11 bases agree with TRBD1. This clonotype originated in a woman younger than 35 with alopecia areata. Some clones in this sample may be carry-over from other donors' samples. The sample consisted of whole blood, taken in connection with sensitization to the hapten diphenylcyclopropenone (DPC). The CDR3, as DNA: TGTGCCAGCAGCATGGGGACAGGGGGCTCTGGGGCCAACGTCCTGACTTTC. Its protein product is CASSMGTGGSGANVLTF.